This T cell receptor (beta chain) was sequenced during a study of shared clonotypes between healthy human individuals (dated by TCRdb to the early 2020s). For the study in its entirety: The cohort comprised two women and a few men aged 18 to 49 years. Different laboratories and diverse techniques were used to prepare libraries and sequence TCR repertoires, to increase sequencing depth and limit assay-specific biases. The study deeply sequenced blood TCR repertoires of about five healthy adults to estimate repertoire size and the extent of clonotype sharing between individuals. Each donor's leukapheresis produced roughly between roughly 0.85 and 9 billion PBMCs. Per donor, three plates each were used for CD4 naive and CD4 memory, two for CD8 naive, and one for CD8 memory. The research as a whole found: Pairwise subsampling indicated that sequencing depth was expected to affect the degree of clonotype sharing among donors. Rarefaction of sorted-subset datasets indicated incomplete sequencing despite the large sequencing depth. Higher generation probabilities were observed for clonotypes shared by all four sorted-subset donors than for non-shared clonotypes. Larger estimated clonotype richness was generally found for naive subsets than for memory subsets. Sampling was restricted to blood, and TCR repertoires in tissues likely differ from the TCR repertoires found in blood. Roughly 5% of naive CD4, around 4% of naive CD8, roughly 2.4% of memory CD4, and around 0.42% of memory CD8 clonotypes were shared across four donors. Because the study included only a small number of donors, the genetic and exposure-history diversity represented was limited.

A word on this clone: The target of this receptor is not known. Base qualities were left out, and no much larger clone turns up one base away.

V drops 1 base and J drops 5 bases, leaving 9 bases in between. Spanning cysteine to phenylalanine, the CDR3 consists of 14 amino acids. Just the 42-base CDR3 DNA is kept, in frame starting at base 1. Taken from the germline V gene, the CDR1 and CDR2 loops are MNHNS and SASEGT. Using the deep immunoSEQ assay, multiplex PCR amplified TCR CDR3 regions from genomic DNA. For each cell subset, the extracted genomic DNA was distributed evenly across all wells of several immunoSEQ 96-well plates, and each plate served as one replicate. Each replicate PCR for sorted subsets received roughly 0.2 ug genomic DNA, equal to around 32,000 T cell genomes. Purified libraries were quantified with a Qubit 3.0 fluorometer, sized on a Bioanalyzer 2100, and re-quantified with the KAPA Library Quantification kit. A separate single-read 150-cycle Illumina NextSeq 550 flow cell was used to sequence each immunoSEQ 96-well plate. For the original study's pipeline: Because the immunoSEQ output included only junctional sequences and no quality scores, the filtering could not be the same as the filtering used for full-length reads. To assign V/J genes and CDR3, sequences were annotated against IMGT germline references using PyIR, a Python wrapper for IgBLAST v1.9. Reads were filtered out if the reads had weak V/J assignments (E-value above 1e-6), no CDR3, stop codons, out-of-frame junctions, or ambiguous translated residues. A V3J clonotype was defined by an identical inferred V gene, J gene, and CDR3 amino acid sequence. Percentage overlap between repertoires was calculated by dividing the number of shared unique clonotypes by the size of the smaller repertoire. RTK rarefaction, the Chao1 estimator, and Recon v2.1 estimates of unobserved clonotypes were used to assess repertoire richness. OLGA was used to compute generation probabilities for all TCRbeta clonotypes that the gDNA method yielded from a handful of donors. The clones in this table, taken by TCRdb from immuneACCESS, are in-frame only. Not every clone is retained; where verified, under half of the shortfall comes from an unresolved V gene, and the cause of the rest is unknown. The D gene and trimming were derived from the DNA, and the V and J assignments and clone size from that table. Recorded for this sample are about 520,000 clones; about 96% of them occurred a single time. The ten top clones hold about 0.064% of the sample.

The donors were healthy, HIV-negative adults with no recently reported acute infections or vaccinations. Every donor was a Caucasian adult living in Nashville, Tennessee, USA. CD4+ T cells were enriched by magnetic negative selection; naive cells were then positively selected on CD45RA, and the negative fraction formed the memory subset. Blood was collected by leukapheresis, and PBMCs were isolated by Ficoll-Histopaque density gradient centrifugation and then cryopreserved in liquid nitrogen vapor phase. Analytical flow cytometry was used to check the purity and quantity of every magnetically sorted T cell population. Each sorted fraction had its genomic DNA isolated and then quantified by UV absorbance on a Nanodrop 2000c.

The chain was built from TRBV6-1 and TRBJ1-5; the D gene cannot be resolved reliably. This receptor was identified in a woman in her twenties or thirties in good health. Material for sequencing was naive CD4+ T cells sorted from blood. What the cell subset or site label conveys for this sample: CD45RA+ positively selected. The sequence in DNA is TGTGCCAGCAGTGAAGAGGCAGGCTATCAGCCCCAGCATTTT. This sequence encodes CASSEEAGYQPQHF.